Listed below are T cell receptor beta chains from one sample, sequenced in a study of blood T cells in healthy people across ages. TCRdb analysed the 5' RACE reads with MiXCR anew, one entry per CDR3 protein. The sample yields roughly 800,000 distinct CDR3 sequences, roughly 60% seen once. The sequencing input was blood. These receptors all come from a man aged 25 to 45 in good health. CDR3s include the opening cysteine and the closing phenylalanine or tryptophan. The order of the fields is clone size, V gene, J gene, D gene, CDR3 DNA, CDR3 protein. D genes are given only for firm matches. A row's size may be missing; if present it is once, few, many or a size class.

.,TRBV5-1,TRBJ2-3,TRBD1,TGCGCCAGCAGCCGAGGGACAGGGGCCGGCACAGATACGCAGTATTTT,CASSRGTGAGTDTQYF
.,TRBV20-1,TRBJ2-3,.,TGCAGTGCTAGCGATGACACGGGCACAGATACGCAGTATTTT,CSASDDTGTDTQYF
.,TRBV10-3,TRBJ2-1,.,TGTGCCATCAGTGAGTGGGGTACACAGGGACCCTACAATGAGCAGTTCTTC,CAISEWGTQGPYNEQFF
.,TRBV7-2,TRBJ1-2,.,TGTGCCAGCAGCTTTACTTCCACCGAAGGGCACTATGGCTACACCTTC,CASSFTSTEGHYGYTF
.,TRBV2,TRBJ1-5,TRBD1,TGTGCCAGCAGAGAAGGGACAGTTAGCAATCAGCCCCAGCATTTT,CASREGTVSNQPQHF
.,TRBV10-3,TRBJ2-1,.,TGTGCCATCAGTGACGCCCTAGTCGACAATGAGCAGTTCTTC,CAISDALVDNEQFF
.,TRBV7-9,TRBJ2-5,.,TGTGCCAGCAGCTTCGCTATGGGTGGGGAGACCCAGTACTTC,CASSFAMGGETQYF
many,TRBV29-1,TRBJ2-1,.,TGCAGCGTTGAAACGGACGAAAAGCGGTTCTTC,CSVETDEKRFF
few,TRBV4-2,TRBJ1-6,.,TGTGCCAGCAGCCAGGATTTGCAGACTTCACCCCTCCACTTT,CASSQDLQTSPLHF
few,TRBV12-3/TRBV12-4,TRBJ2-3,TRBD2,TGTGCCAGCAGCTTATTGGGACTAAGCACAGATACGCAGTATTTT,CASSLLGLSTDTQYF
.,TRBV29-1,TRBJ2-7,.,TGCAGCGTTGACGACGACTTGCGACAGATTCGGTACGAGCAGTACTTC,CSVDDDLRQIRYEQYF
.,TRBV12-5,TRBJ2-7,.,TGTGCGACTGGTGTCGCGAGCTCCTACGAGCAGTACTTC,CATGVASSYEQYF
few,TRBV20-1,TRBJ2-1,.,TGCAGTGCAAAAGTGGGACGGGCCGGGTCCTACAATGAGCAGTTCTTC,CSAKVGRAGSYNEQFF
.,TRBV20-1,TRBJ2-1,.,TGCAGTGCTAAAGTATTTTCCGGGACCCGCGACACTGAGCAGTTCTTC,CSAKVFSGTRDTEQFF
.,TRBV2,TRBJ1-1,TRBD1,TGTGCCAGCGTGATGGACAGGGGGATGAACACTGAAGCTTTCTTT,CASVMDRGMNTEAFF
.,TRBV7-2,TRBJ2-3,TRBD1,TGTGCCAGCAGCTTAGACAGGGGGCTCACAGATACGCAGTATTTT,CASSLDRGLTDTQYF
.,TRBV12-3/TRBV12-4,TRBJ2-3,.,TGTGCCAGCAGTTTCGGGGTGACAGGAGATGTGGAGTATTTT,CASSFGVTGDVEYF
.,TRBV6-2/TRBV6-3,TRBJ2-2,TRBD2,TGTGCCAGCAGTCGCGAGCGGGAGGGAACCACCGGGGAGCTGTTTTTT,CASSREREGTTGELFF
.,TRBV7-2,TRBJ2-1,TRBD1,TGTGCCAGCAGCTCCTCGACAGGACAGGATGAGCAGTTCTTC,CASSSSTGQDEQFF
.,TRBV5-1,TRBJ2-7,TRBD2,TGCGCCAGCAGCTTGGTAGCGGGAAGACCCTACGAGCAGTACTTC,CASSLVAGRPYEQYF
few,TRBV4-1,TRBJ2-5,.,TGCGCCAGCAGCCAAGGCCTTCGAGAGACCCAGTACTTC,CASSQGLRETQYF
.,TRBV6-1,TRBJ2-1,.,TGTGCCAGCAGTGATCCCTGGAGGGATGAGCAGTTCTTC,CASSDPWRDEQFF
few,TRBV12-3/TRBV12-4,TRBJ2-1,.,TGTGCCAGCAGTTTACAGGGGCGAGATGAGCAGTTCTTC,CASSLQGRDEQFF
.,TRBV7-9,TRBJ2-3,.,TGTGCCAGCGGCAGCGGGCGGTTTCCCGATCGCATAAGCACAGATACGCAGTATTTT,CASGSGRFPDRISTDTQYF
.,TRBV13,TRBJ2-7,.,TGTGCCAGCAGCTCAAGACCCGGACTTCCCTACGAGCAGTACTTC,CASSSRPGLPYEQYF
.,TRBV6-5,TRBJ1-2,.,TGTGCCAGCAAAGGGGAGAGCATCGGCTACACCTTC,CASKGESIGYTF
.,TRBV19,TRBJ1-1,.,TGTGCCAGTATTGGGGATCTTGAAGCTTTCTTT,CASIGDLEAFF
.,TRBV9,TRBJ2-7,.,TGTGCCAGCAGCGTAGAAGGGACAACCTACGAGCAGTACTTC,CASSVEGTTYEQYF
.,TRBV12-3/TRBV12-4,TRBJ2-3,.,TGTGCCAGCAGGCCTAGCCGGGACTTCTTTACGCAGTATTTT,CASRPSRDFFTQYF
.,TRBV7-2,TRBJ2-1,TRBD2,TGTGCCAGCAGCTGGACTAGCGGGAGTGGGAATGAGCAGTTCTTC,CASSWTSGSGNEQFF
once,TRBV6-5,TRBJ2-7,.,TGTGCCAGCAGTCCTCCTCACGGGTCTTACGAGCAGTACTTC,CASSPPHGSYEQYF
.,TRBV6-2/TRBV6-3,TRBJ2-1,TRBD1,TGTGCCAGCAGAGTGACAGGGAGCGAGCAGTTCTTC,CASRVTGSEQFF
.,TRBV25-1,TRBJ2-2,TRBD1,TGTGCCAGCACTCCACAGGGGGCGAGCGGGGAGCTGTTTTTT,CASTPQGASGELFF
.,TRBV12-3/TRBV12-4,TRBJ1-2,.,TGTGCCAGCAGTTTATCAGAGTCCTATGGCTACACCTTC,CASSLSESYGYTF
.,TRBV5-1,TRBJ1-4,.,TGCGCCAGCAGCACCGGATTTATAAATGAAAAACTGTTTTTT,CASSTGFINEKLFF
once,TRBV29-1,TRBJ1-1,.,TGCAGCGCCTCAGGGCCGATGAACACTGAAGCTTTCTTT,CSASGPMNTEAFF
.,TRBV5-1,TRBJ2-3,TRBD2,TGCGCCAGCAGCTTGGATGTTCTAGCGGGAGCGCGGACAGATACGCAGTATTTT,CASSLDVLAGARTDTQYF
few,TRBV6-1,TRBJ2-1,TRBD2,TGTGCCAGCAGTGAATGGACTAGCGTAAGCTCCTACAATGAGCAGTTCTTC,CASSEWTSVSSYNEQFF
.,TRBV29-1,TRBJ1-1,.,TGCAGCGTTCAACAGGGACTGAACACTGAAGCTTTCTTT,CSVQQGLNTEAFF
few,TRBV7-9,TRBJ1-1,.,TGTGCCAGCACCAAGGATCAGGGATCGACTGAAGCTTTCTTT,CASTKDQGSTEAFF
.,TRBV5-1,TRBJ2-7,.,TGCGCCAGCAGCTCACCGGGGTGGGGCACCGACGAGCAGTACTTC,CASSSPGWGTDEQYF
few,TRBV11-2,TRBJ1-2,TRBD1,TGTGCCAGCAGCTCCAGCCGGGACAGGTACTATGGCTACACCTTC,CASSSSRDRYYGYTF
.,TRBV25-1,TRBJ2-6,.,TGTGCCAGCAGTGAAAACGATTACACTGGGGCCAACGTCCTGACTTTC,CASSENDYTGANVLTF
once,TRBV27,TRBJ2-7,.,TGTGCCAGCAGCCTACTAGCAGCACGCGAGCAGTACTTC,CASSLLAAREQYF
few,TRBV4-2,TRBJ1-5,TRBD1,TGTGCCAGCAGCCAAGATATTAACAGGGGTCAGCCCCAGCATTTT,CASSQDINRGQPQHF
.,TRBV2,TRBJ2-1,TRBD2,TGTGCCAGCAGTGAAGCCCAAGGAGCGGGGCGAGGCAGTGAGCAGTTCTTC,CASSEAQGAGRGSEQFF